These T cell receptor beta chains were read from a single sample in a study of T-cell reconstitution after alpha-beta-depleted transplantation in children. TCRdb analysed the PCR reads with MiXCR anew, one entry per CDR3 protein. Of approximately 520,000 distinct CDR3 sequences in the sample, around a third are singletons; the top ten hold around 2.3%. The source was PBMCs from the stem cell graft donor, collected from the stem cell graft. Receptors were obtained from a human donor who donated a stem cell graft to a child with aplastic anemia. The CDR3 runs from the conserved cysteine through the conserved F or W. D genes are given only for firm matches. Clone size is given for some rows only: seen once, a few or many times, or a class if the clone is expanded.

abundance: .
v_gene: TRBV29-1
d_gene: TRBD1
j_gene: TRBJ2-4
CDR3nt: TGCAGCGCCTGGACAGGGGATGGCAAAAACATTCAGTACTTC
CDR3aa: CSAWTGDGKNIQYF

abundance: few
v_gene: TRBV5-1
d_gene: .
j_gene: TRBJ1-4
CDR3nt: TGCGCCAGCAGCTTGGGAGGGCCTGCAACTAATGAAAAACTGTTTTTT
CDR3aa: CASSLGGPATNEKLFF

abundance: few
v_gene: TRBV29-1
d_gene: TRBD2
j_gene: TRBJ2-1
CDR3nt: TGCAGCGTGGCCCCCCGCGGGAGCTCCTACAATGAGCAGTTCTTC
CDR3aa: CSVAPRGSSYNEQFF

abundance: .
v_gene: TRBV7-2
d_gene: TRBD2
j_gene: TRBJ2-1
CDR3nt: TGTGCCAGCAGCCCTCAGACTAGCGGCTACAATGAGCAGTTCTTC
CDR3aa: CASSPQTSGYNEQFF

abundance: few
v_gene: TRBV6-2/TRBV6-3
d_gene: TRBD2
j_gene: TRBJ2-5
CDR3nt: TGTGCCAGCAGTTACTCGGGACTAGCGGAGACCCAGTACTTC
CDR3aa: CASSYSGLAETQYF

abundance: once
v_gene: TRBV24-1
d_gene: TRBD1
j_gene: TRBJ1-2
CDR3nt: TGTGCCACCAGTGATAGACAGGGCGGGGAGTATGGCTACACCTTC
CDR3aa: CATSDRQGGEYGYTF

abundance: few
v_gene: TRBV20-1
d_gene: .
j_gene: TRBJ2-3
CDR3nt: TGCAGTGCCACACCTCGTATGGGTAGCACAGATACGCAGTATTTT
CDR3aa: CSATPRMGSTDTQYF

abundance: .
v_gene: TRBV11-2
d_gene: TRBD2
j_gene: TRBJ2-3
CDR3nt: TGTGCCAGCAGCCCTATAATAGCGGGAGCATCGGATACGCAGTATTTT
CDR3aa: CASSPIIAGASDTQYF

abundance: few
v_gene: TRBV10-3
d_gene: .
j_gene: TRBJ1-2
CDR3nt: TGTGCCATCAGTGATTGGACAGTTGCCTACTATGGCTACACCTTC
CDR3aa: CAISDWTVAYYGYTF

abundance: .
v_gene: TRBV5-4
d_gene: .
j_gene: TRBJ1-1
CDR3nt: TGTGCCAGCAGCTTATTATGGGGAAGAGGTTTAAACACTGAAGCTTTCTTT
CDR3aa: CASSLLWGRGLNTEAFF

abundance: .
v_gene: TRBV5-1
d_gene: TRBD1
j_gene: TRBJ2-3
CDR3nt: TGCGCCAGCAGCCGGGGACAGGGGAGCACAGATACGCAGTATTTT
CDR3aa: CASSRGQGSTDTQYF

abundance: few
v_gene: TRBV6-1
d_gene: TRBD1
j_gene: TRBJ2-5
CDR3nt: TGTGCCAGCGAGACAGGGATAATCCAAGAGACCCAGTACTTC
CDR3aa: CASETGIIQETQYF

abundance: few
v_gene: TRBV3-1
d_gene: .
j_gene: TRBJ1-1
CDR3nt: TGTGCCAGCAGCCAAATAACAACCACTGAAGCTTTCTTT
CDR3aa: CASSQITTTEAFF

abundance: .
v_gene: TRBV7-9
d_gene: .
j_gene: TRBJ2-1
CDR3nt: TGTGCCAGCAGCTTAGACTCAGGGAACTATGAGCAGTTCTTC
CDR3aa: CASSLDSGNYEQFF

abundance: .
v_gene: TRBV19
d_gene: .
j_gene: TRBJ1-5
CDR3nt: TGTGCCAGTAGTAAAGACAGGCAACCTAGCAATCAGCCCCAGCATTTT
CDR3aa: CASSKDRQPSNQPQHF

abundance: few
v_gene: TRBV2
d_gene: .
j_gene: TRBJ2-1
CDR3nt: TGTGCCAGCACCGGAGAGGGTTCTGAGCAGTTCTTC
CDR3aa: CASTGEGSEQFF

abundance: few
v_gene: TRBV20-1
d_gene: .
j_gene: TRBJ1-2
CDR3nt: TGCAGTGCTAGGAAGGACATCGGAGCTGGCTACACCTTC
CDR3aa: CSARKDIGAGYTF

abundance: .
v_gene: TRBV7-9
d_gene: .
j_gene: TRBJ1-1
CDR3nt: TGTGCCAGCAGCCCAACCAGCGGGGGGAGCACTGAAGCTTTCTTT
CDR3aa: CASSPTSGGSTEAFF

abundance: few
v_gene: TRBV29-1
d_gene: .
j_gene: TRBJ2-5
CDR3nt: TGCAGCGCCGACCCCAGGAAACAAGAGACCCAGTACTTC
CDR3aa: CSADPRKQETQYF

abundance: .
v_gene: TRBV9
d_gene: TRBD1
j_gene: TRBJ1-1
CDR3nt: TGTGCCAGCAGCCCTACTACAGGGGTGAACACTGAAGCTTTCTTT
CDR3aa: CASSPTTGVNTEAFF

abundance: few
v_gene: TRBV12-3/TRBV12-4
d_gene: .
j_gene: TRBJ2-2
CDR3nt: TGTGCCAGCAGTTTAGAAGTGTTACCTTTTAACACCGGGGAGCTGTTTTTT
CDR3aa: CASSLEVLPFNTGELFF

abundance: .
v_gene: TRBV6-2/TRBV6-3
d_gene: .
j_gene: TRBJ2-3
CDR3nt: TGTGCCAGCAGGGCAGCGGGCAATACGCAGTATTTT
CDR3aa: CASRAAGNTQYF

abundance: .
v_gene: TRBV11-3
d_gene: .
j_gene: TRBJ2-2
CDR3nt: TGTGCCAGCAGCGCCCGGGACAACGAGCCCGGGGAGCTGTTTTTT
CDR3aa: CASSARDNEPGELFF

abundance: few
v_gene: TRBV11-2
d_gene: .
j_gene: TRBJ1-1
CDR3nt: TGTGCCAGCAGCGAACAGCACATGAACACTGAAGCTTTCTTT
CDR3aa: CASSEQHMNTEAFF

abundance: few
v_gene: TRBV28
d_gene: TRBD1
j_gene: TRBJ2-3
CDR3nt: TGTGCCGCCCTCGGGTTCACAGGGGCGCAGTATTTT
CDR3aa: CAALGFTGAQYF

abundance: .
v_gene: TRBV18
d_gene: TRBD1
j_gene: TRBJ1-1
CDR3nt: TGTGCCAGCTCATTCACAGGGGAGGCTTTCTTT
CDR3aa: CASSFTGEAFF

abundance: .
v_gene: TRBV6-1
d_gene: .
j_gene: TRBJ2-1
CDR3nt: TGTGCCAGCGAGAGTAGGGGGAGCTCCTACAATGAGCAGTTCTTC
CDR3aa: CASESRGSSYNEQFF

abundance: few
v_gene: TRBV20-1
d_gene: .
j_gene: TRBJ2-5
CDR3nt: TGCAGTGCGGTCGGGCGGGGCCAAGAGACCCAGTACTTC
CDR3aa: CSAVGRGQETQYF

abundance: .
v_gene: TRBV28
d_gene: TRBD1
j_gene: TRBJ2-1
CDR3nt: TGTGCCAGCAGTTCACAGGGGTCTTCCCACAATGAGCAGTTCTTC
CDR3aa: CASSSQGSSHNEQFF

abundance: few
v_gene: TRBV20-1
d_gene: TRBD2
j_gene: TRBJ2-1
CDR3nt: TGCAGTGCTACTTTTAGCGGGAGGGCGCCTGAGCAGTTCTTC
CDR3aa: CSATFSGRAPEQFF

abundance: few
v_gene: TRBV20-1
d_gene: .
j_gene: TRBJ1-2
CDR3nt: TGCAGTGCTAGAGATAGACCCGGGAGGGGTGGCTACACCTTC
CDR3aa: CSARDRPGRGGYTF

abundance: .
v_gene: TRBV29-1
d_gene: TRBD1
j_gene: TRBJ2-7
CDR3nt: TGCAGCGTTGGCCCTGGACAGGGATACGAGCAGAACTTC
CDR3aa: CSVGPGQGYEQNF

abundance: few
v_gene: TRBV5-4
d_gene: .
j_gene: TRBJ1-2
CDR3nt: TGTGCCAGCAGCTTGGCTTTAGGACAGTCGGATGGCTACACCTTC
CDR3aa: CASSLALGQSDGYTF

abundance: many
v_gene: TRBV6-4
d_gene: TRBD2
j_gene: TRBJ2-1
CDR3nt: TGTGCCAGCAGTGAGACTAGCGGGCCTAACAATGAGCAGTTCTTC
CDR3aa: CASSETSGPNNEQFF

abundance: .
v_gene: TRBV30
d_gene: .
j_gene: TRBJ1-6
CDR3nt: TGTGCCTGGAGTGTACACCTCTTGAGCTCGGGAAATTCACCCCTCCACTTT
CDR3aa: CAWSVHLLSSGNSPLHF

abundance: .
v_gene: TRBV12-3/TRBV12-4
d_gene: .
j_gene: TRBJ1-3
CDR3nt: TGTGCCAGCAGTTTAGGGGACCTCTGGTCGACCATATATTTT
CDR3aa: CASSLGDLWSTIYF

abundance: .
v_gene: TRBV4-3
d_gene: TRBD1
j_gene: TRBJ2-6
CDR3nt: TGCGCCAGCAGCCAAGCGAGACAGGGTCGTTATGTCTCTGGGGCCAACGTCCTGACTTTC
CDR3aa: CASSQARQGRYVSGANVLTF

abundance: few
v_gene: TRBV12-3/TRBV12-4
d_gene: .
j_gene: TRBJ2-7
CDR3nt: TGTGCCAGCAGTCCGGAGCAGGTTGGCCGAGGAAGCGAGCAGTACTTC
CDR3aa: CASSPEQVGRGSEQYF

abundance: .
v_gene: TRBV5-5
d_gene: .
j_gene: TRBJ2-5
CDR3nt: TGTGCCAGCAGCTTGGATGCCCTGGGGGGTTGGGAGACCCAGTACTTC
CDR3aa: CASSLDALGGWETQYF

abundance: few
v_gene: TRBV7-2
d_gene: .
j_gene: TRBJ2-5
CDR3nt: TGTGCCAGCAGCTCGTTTCAAGAGACCCAGTACTTC
CDR3aa: CASSSFQETQYF

abundance: few
v_gene: TRBV18
d_gene: TRBD1
j_gene: TRBJ2-3
CDR3nt: TGTGCCAGCTCAGAAAGAACGGGACAGGCAGATACGCAGTATTTT
CDR3aa: CASSERTGQADTQYF

abundance: few
v_gene: TRBV4-1
d_gene: .
j_gene: TRBJ1-6
CDR3nt: TGCGCCAGCAGCCAAGCTTTGACAGGTCTTGATTCACCCCTCCACTTT
CDR3aa: CASSQALTGLDSPLHF